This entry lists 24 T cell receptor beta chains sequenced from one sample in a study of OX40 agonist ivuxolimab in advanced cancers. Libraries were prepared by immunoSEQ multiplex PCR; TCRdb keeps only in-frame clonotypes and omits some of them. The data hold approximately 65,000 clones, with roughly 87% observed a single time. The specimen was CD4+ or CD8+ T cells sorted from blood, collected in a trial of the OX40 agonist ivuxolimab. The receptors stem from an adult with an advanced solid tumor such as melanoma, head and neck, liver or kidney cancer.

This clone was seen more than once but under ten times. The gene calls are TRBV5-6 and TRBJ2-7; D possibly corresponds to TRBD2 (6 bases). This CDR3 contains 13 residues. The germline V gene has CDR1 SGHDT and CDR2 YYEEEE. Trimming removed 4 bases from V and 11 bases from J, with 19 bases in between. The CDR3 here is CASSPEGRRAKYF. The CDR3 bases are TGTGCCAGCAGCCCAGAGGGGAGGAGGGCGAAGTACTTC.

The CDR3 DNA is TGTGCCTGGAGCGGTGTGGTGGGACACCAAGAGACCCAGTACTTC. Residues: CAWSGVVGHQETQYF. The chain couples TRBV30 to TRBJ2-5, with D tentatively TRBD1 or TRBD2 (5 bases each). The V gene's germline CDR1 is GTSNPN and CDR2 SVGIG (reference sequence). Trimming cost V 3 bases and J 0 bases, with 14 bases left between them. This CDR3 has 15 amino acids. Complete variable domain (other parts from reference TRBV30 and TRBJ2-5): SQTIHQWPATLVQPVGSPLSLECTVEGTSNPNLYWYRQAAGRGLQLLFYSVGIGQISSEVPQNLSASRPQDRQFILSSKKLLLSDSGFYLCAWSGVVGHQETQYFGPGTRLLVL.

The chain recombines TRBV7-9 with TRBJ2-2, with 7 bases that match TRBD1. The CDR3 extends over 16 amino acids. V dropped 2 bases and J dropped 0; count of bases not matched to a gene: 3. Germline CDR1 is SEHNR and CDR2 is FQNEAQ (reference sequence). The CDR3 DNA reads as TGTGCCAGCAGCTTAAGGGGACAGACGAACACCGGGGAGCTGTTTTTT. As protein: CASSLRGQTNTGELFF.

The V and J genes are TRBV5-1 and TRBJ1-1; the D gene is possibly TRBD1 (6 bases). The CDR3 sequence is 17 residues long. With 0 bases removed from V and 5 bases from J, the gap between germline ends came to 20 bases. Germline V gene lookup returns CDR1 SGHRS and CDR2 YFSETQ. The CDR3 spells CASSLATGGDSGTEAFF. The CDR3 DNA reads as TGCGCCAGCAGCTTGGCCACGGGGGGCGATTCGGGAACTGAAGCTTTCTTT.

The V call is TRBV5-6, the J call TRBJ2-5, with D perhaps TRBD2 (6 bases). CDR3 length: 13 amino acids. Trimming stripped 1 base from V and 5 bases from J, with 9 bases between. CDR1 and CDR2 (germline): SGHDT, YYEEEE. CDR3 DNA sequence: TGTGCCAGCAGCTTGTGGGCGGGGGAGACCCAGTACTTC. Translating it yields CASSLWAGETQYF.

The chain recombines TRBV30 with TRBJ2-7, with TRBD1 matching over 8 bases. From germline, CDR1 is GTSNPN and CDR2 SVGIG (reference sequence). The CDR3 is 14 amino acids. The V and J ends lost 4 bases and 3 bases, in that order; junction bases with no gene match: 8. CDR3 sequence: CAWTRQGRNYEQYF. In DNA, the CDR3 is TGTGCCTGGACCAGACAGGGGCGCAACTACGAGCAGTACTTC. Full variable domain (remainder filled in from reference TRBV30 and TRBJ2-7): SQTIHQWPATLVQPVGSPLSLECTVEGTSNPNLYWYRQAAGRGLQLLFYSVGIGQISSEVPQNLSASRPQDRQFILSSKKLLLSDSGFYLCAWTRQGRNYEQYFGPGTRLTVT.

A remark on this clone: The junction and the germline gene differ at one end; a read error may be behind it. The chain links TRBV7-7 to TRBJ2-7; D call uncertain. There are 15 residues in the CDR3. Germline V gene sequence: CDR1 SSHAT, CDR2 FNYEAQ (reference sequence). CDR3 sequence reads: CASSLGLESSYEQYF. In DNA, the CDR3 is TGTGCTAGCAGCTTAGGTCTAGAAAGCTCCTACGAGCAGTACTTC.

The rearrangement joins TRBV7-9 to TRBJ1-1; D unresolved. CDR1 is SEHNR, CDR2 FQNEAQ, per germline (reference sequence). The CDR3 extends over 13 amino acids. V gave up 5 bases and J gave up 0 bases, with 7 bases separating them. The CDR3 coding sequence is TGTGCCAGCAGCGTCAGCGTGAACACTGAAGCTTTCTTT. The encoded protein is CASSVSVNTEAFF. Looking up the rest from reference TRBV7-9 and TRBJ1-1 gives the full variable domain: DTGVSQNPRHKITKRGQNVTFRCDPISEHNRLYWYRQTLGQGPEFLTYFQNEAQLEKSRLLSDRFSAERPKGSFSTLEIQRTEQGDSAMYLCASSVSVNTEAFFGQGTRLTVV.

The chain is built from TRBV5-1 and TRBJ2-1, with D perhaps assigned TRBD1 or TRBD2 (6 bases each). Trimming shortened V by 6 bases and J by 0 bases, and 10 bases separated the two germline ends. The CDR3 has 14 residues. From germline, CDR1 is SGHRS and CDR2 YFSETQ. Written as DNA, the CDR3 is TGCGCCAGCACCAGGGGAGGCTCCTACAATGAGCAGTTCTTC. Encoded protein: CASTRGGSYNEQFF.

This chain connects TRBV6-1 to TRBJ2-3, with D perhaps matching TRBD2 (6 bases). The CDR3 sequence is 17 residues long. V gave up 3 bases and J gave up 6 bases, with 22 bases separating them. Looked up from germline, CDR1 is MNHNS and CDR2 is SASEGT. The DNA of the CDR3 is TGTGCCAGCAGTGATTCGTGGGGCGGGACTCCCCTGGATACGCAGTATTTT. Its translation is CASSDSWGGTPLDTQYF.

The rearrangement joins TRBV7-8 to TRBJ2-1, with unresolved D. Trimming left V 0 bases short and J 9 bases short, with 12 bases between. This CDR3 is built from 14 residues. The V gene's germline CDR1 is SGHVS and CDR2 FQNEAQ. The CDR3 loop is CASSLADYAVEQFF. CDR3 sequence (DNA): TGTGCCAGCAGCTTAGCGGATTACGCAGTTGAGCAGTTCTTC.

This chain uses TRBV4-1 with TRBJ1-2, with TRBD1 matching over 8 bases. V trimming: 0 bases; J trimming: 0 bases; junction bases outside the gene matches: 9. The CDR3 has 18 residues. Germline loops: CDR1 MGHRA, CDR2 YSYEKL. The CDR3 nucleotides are TGCGCCAGCAGCCAAGATCAGGGGGACAGGCGGACTAACTATGGCTACACCTTC. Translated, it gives CASSQDQGDRRTNYGYTF.

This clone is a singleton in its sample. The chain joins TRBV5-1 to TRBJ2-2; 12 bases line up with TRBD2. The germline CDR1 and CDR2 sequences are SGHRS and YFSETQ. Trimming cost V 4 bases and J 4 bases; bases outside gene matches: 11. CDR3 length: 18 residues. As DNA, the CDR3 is TGCGCCAGCAGCCCTCCCCTAGCGGGAGGGCCATTCACCGGGGAGCTGTTTTTT. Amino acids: CASSPPLAGGPFTGELFF.

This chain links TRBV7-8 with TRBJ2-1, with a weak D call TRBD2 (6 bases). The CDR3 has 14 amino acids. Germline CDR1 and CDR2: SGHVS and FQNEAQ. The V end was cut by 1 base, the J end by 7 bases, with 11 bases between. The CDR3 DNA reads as TGTGCCAGCAGCTTAGGGGCTAGCGCGAATGAGCAGTTCTTC. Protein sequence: CASSLGASANEQFF.

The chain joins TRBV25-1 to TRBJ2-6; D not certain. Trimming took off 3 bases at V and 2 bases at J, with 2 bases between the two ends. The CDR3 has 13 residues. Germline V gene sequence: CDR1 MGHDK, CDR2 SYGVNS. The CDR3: CASSEAGANVLTF. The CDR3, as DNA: TGTGCCAGCAGTGAGGCTGGGGCCAACGTCCTGACTTTC.

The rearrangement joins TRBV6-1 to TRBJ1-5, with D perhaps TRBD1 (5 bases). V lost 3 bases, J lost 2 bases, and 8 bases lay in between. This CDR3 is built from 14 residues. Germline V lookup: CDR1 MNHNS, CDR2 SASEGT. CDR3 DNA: TGTGCCAGCAGTGAGACAGACCGCAATCAGCCCCAGCATTTT. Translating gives CASSETDRNQPQHF.

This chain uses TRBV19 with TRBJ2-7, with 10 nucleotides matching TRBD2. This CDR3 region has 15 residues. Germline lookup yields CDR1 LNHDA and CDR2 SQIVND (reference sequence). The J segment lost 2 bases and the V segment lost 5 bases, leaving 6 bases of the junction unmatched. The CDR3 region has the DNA TGTGCCAGTAGTGCCGGGACTAGCGCAACCTACGAGCAGTACTTC. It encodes CASSAGTSATYEQYF.

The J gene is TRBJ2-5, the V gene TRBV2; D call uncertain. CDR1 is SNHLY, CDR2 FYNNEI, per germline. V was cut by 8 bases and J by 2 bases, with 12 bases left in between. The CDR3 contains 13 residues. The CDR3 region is CASQEPEQETQYF. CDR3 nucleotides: TGTGCCAGCCAGGAGCCCGAACAAGAGACCCAGTACTTC.

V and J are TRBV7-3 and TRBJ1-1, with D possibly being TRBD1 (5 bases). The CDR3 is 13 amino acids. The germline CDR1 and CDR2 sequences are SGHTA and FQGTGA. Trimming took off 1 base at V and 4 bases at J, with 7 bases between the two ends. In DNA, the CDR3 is TGTGCCAGCAGCTTAATAGGGGTCACTGAAGCTTTCTTT. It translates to CASSLIGVTEAFF. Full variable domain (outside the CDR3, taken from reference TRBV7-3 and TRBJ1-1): GAGVSQTPSNKVTEKGKYVELRCDPISGHTALYWYRQSLGQGPEFLIYFQGTGAADDSGLPNDRFFAVRPEGSVSTLKIQRTERGDSAVYLCASSLIGVTEAFFGQGTRLTVV.

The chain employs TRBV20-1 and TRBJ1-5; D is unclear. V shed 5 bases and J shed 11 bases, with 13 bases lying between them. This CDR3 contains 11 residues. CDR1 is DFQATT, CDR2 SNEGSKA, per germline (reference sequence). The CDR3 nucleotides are TGCAGTGCTCAGAGAACGTGGTCCCAGCATTTT. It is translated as CSAQRTWSQHF.

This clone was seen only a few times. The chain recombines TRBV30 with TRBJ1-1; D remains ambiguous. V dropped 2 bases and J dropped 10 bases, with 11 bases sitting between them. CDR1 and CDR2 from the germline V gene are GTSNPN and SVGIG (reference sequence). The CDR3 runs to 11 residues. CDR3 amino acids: CAWSLSVRAFF. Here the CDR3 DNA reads TGTGCCTGGAGTTTGTCAGTTAGAGCTTTCTTT. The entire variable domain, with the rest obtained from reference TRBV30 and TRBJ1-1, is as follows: SQTIHQWPATLVQPVGSPLSLECTVEGTSNPNLYWYRQAAGRGLQLLFYSVGIGQISSEVPQNLSASRPQDRQFILSSKKLLLSDSGFYLCAWSLSVRAFFGQGTRLTVV.

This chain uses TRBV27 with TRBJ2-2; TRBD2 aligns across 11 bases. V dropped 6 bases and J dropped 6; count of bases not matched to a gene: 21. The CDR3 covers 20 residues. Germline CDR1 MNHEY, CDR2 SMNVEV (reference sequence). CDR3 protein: CASSPPWRLAGLGAPGELFF. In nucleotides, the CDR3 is TGTGCCAGCAGCCCACCTTGGCGACTAGCGGGACTAGGAGCCCCCGGGGAGCTGTTTTTT.

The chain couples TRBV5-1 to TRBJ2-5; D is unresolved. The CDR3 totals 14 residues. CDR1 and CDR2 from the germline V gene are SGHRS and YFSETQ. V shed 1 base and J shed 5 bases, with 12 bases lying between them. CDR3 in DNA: TGCGCCAGCAGCTTGTCTGACTTCAAGGAGACCCAGTACTTC. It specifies CASSLSDFKETQYF. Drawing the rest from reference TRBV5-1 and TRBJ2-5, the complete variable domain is KAGVTQTPRYLIKTRGQQVTLSCSPISGHRSVSWYQQTPGQGLQFLFEYFSETQRNKGNFPGRFSGRQFSNSRSEMNVSTLELGDSALYLCASSLSDFKETQYFGPGTRLLVL.

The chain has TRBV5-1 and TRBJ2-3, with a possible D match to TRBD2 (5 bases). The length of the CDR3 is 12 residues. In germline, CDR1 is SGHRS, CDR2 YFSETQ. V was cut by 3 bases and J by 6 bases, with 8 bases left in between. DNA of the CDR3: TGCGCCAGCAGCTGGGAGCGGGATACGCAGTATTTT. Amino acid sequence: CASSWERDTQYF.